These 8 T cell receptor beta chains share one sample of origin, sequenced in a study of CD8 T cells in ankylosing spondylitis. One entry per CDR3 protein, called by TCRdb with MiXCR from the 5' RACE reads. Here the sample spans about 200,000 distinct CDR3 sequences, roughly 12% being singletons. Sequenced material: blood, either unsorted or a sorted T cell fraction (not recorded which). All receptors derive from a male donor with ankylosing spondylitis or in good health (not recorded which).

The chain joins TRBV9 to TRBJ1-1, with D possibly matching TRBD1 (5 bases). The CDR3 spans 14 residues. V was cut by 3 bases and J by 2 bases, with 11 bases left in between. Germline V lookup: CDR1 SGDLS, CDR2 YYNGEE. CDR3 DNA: TGTGCCAGCAGCGCACCTACAGGAAACACTGAAGCTTTCTTT. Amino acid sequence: CASSAPTGNTEAFF.

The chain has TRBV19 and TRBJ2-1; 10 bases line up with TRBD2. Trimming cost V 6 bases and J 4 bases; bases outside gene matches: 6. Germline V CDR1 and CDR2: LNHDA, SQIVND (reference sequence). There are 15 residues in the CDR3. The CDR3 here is CASRVTSGLYNEQFF. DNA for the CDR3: TGTGCCAGTAGGGTGACTAGCGGGTTGTACAATGAGCAGTTCTTC.

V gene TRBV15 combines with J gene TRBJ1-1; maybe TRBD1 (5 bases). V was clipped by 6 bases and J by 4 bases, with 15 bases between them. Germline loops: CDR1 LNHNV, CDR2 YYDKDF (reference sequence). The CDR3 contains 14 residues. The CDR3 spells CATRGIGGFTEAFF. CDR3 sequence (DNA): TGTGCCACCAGGGGCATTGGGGGGTTCACTGAAGCTTTCTTT.

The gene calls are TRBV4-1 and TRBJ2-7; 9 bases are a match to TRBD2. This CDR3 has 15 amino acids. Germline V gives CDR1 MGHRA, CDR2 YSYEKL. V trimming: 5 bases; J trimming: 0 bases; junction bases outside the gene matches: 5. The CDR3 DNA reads TGCGCCAGCAGCTATGATAGCGGGAGCTCCTACGAGCAGTACTTC. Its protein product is CASSYDSGSSYEQYF.

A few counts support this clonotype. CDR3 amino acids: CAISEWRNTEAFF. The CDR3, as DNA: TGTGCCATCAGTGAGTGGAGGAACACTGAAGCTTTCTTT. V gene TRBV10-3 combines with J gene TRBJ1-1, with unresolved D. This CDR3 is 13 amino acids long. Trimming took 1 base from V and 1 from J, leaving 4 bases between them. Germline V CDR1 and CDR2: ENHRY, SYGVKD.

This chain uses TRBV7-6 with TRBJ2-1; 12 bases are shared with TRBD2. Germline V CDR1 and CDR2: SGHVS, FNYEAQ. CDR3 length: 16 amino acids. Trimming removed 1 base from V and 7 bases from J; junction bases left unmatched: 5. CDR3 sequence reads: CASSLGEGLAGNEQFF. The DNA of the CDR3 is TGTGCCAGCAGCTTAGGGGAGGGACTAGCGGGTAATGAGCAGTTCTTC.

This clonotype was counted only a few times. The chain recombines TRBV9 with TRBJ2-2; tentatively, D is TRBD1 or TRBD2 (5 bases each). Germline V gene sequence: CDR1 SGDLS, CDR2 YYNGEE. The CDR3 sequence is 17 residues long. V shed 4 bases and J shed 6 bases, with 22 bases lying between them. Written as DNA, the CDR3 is TGTGCCAGCAGCCCCCCATCGTCGGGGCCCCAAGCCGGGGAGCTGTTTTTT. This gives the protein CASSPPSSGPQAGELFF.

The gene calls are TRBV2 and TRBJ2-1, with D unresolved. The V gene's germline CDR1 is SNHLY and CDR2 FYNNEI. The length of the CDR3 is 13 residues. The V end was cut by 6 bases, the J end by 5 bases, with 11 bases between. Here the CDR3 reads CASRVTGNNEQFF. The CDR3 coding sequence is TGTGCCAGCAGGGTGACTGGGAACAATGAGCAGTTCTTC.